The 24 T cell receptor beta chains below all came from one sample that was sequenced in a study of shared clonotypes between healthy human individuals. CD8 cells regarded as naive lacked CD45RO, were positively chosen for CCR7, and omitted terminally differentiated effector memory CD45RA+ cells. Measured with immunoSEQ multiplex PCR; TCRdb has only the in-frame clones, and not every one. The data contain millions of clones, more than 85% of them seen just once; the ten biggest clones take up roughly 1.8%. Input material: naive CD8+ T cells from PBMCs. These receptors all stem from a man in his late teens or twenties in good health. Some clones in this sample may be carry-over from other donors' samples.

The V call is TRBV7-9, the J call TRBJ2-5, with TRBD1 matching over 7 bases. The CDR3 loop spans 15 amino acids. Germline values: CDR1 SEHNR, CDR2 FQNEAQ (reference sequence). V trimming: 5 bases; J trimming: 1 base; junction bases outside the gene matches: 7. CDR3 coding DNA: TGTGCCAGCAGCGCCGGGACAGCCTCCCAAGAGACCCAGTACTTC. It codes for CASSAGTASQETQYF.

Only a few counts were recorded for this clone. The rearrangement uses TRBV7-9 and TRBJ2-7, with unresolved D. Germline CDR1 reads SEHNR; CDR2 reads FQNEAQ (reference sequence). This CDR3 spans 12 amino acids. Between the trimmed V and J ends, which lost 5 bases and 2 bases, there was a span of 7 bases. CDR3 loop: CASSNWAYEQYF. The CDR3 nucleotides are TGTGCCAGCAGCAATTGGGCCTACGAGCAGTACTTC. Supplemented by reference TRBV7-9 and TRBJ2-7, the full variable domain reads DTGVSQNPRHKITKRGQNVTFRCDPISEHNRLYWYRQTLGQGPEFLTYFQNEAQLEKSRLLSDRFSAERPKGSFSTLEIQRTEQGDSAMYLCASSNWAYEQYFGPGTRLTVT.

As DNA, the CDR3 is TGCGCCAGCAGCCAAGAGGGGAGGGCGCAGTTCTTC. This sequence encodes CASSQEGRAQFF. The V and J genes are TRBV4-1 and TRBJ2-1; 7 bases fit TRBD2. From germline, CDR1 is MGHRA and CDR2 YSYEKL. The junction had 2 bases not matched to a gene; V was cut back by 0 bases and J by 12 bases. The CDR3 spans 12 residues.

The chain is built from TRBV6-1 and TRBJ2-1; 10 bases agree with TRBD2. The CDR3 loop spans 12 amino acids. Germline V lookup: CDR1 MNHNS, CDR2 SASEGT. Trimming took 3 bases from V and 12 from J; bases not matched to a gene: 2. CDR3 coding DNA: TGTGCCAGCAGTGACTTAGCGGGAGGGCAGTTCTTC. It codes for CASSDLAGGQFF.

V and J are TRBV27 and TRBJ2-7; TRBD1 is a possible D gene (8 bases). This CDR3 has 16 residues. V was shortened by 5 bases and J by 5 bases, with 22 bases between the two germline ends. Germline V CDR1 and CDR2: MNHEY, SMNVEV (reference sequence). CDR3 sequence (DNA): TGTGCCAGCAGTCGCACTGAGCGACAGGGGACTAACGAGCAGTACTTC. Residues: CASSRTERQGTNEQYF.

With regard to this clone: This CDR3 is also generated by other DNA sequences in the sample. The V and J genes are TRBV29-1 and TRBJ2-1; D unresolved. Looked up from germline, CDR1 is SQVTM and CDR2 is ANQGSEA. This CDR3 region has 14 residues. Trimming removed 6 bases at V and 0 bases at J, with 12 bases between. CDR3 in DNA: TGCAGCGTCAGAGCAGTAAGCTCCTACAATGAGCAGTTCTTC. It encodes CSVRAVSSYNEQFF.

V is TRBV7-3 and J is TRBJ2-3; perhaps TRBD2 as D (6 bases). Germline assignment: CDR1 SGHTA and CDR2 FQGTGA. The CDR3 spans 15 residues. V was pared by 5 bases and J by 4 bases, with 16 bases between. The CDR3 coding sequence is TGTGCCAGCAGCCAGCCGGGAGCCGCCCCAGATACGCAGTATTTT. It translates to CASSQPGAAPDTQYF.

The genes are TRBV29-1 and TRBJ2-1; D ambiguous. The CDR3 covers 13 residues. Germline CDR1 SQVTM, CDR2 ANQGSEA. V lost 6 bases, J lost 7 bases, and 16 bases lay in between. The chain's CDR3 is CSVFPTTLNEQFF. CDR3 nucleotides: TGCAGCGTCTTTCCGACAACCCTGAATGAGCAGTTCTTC.

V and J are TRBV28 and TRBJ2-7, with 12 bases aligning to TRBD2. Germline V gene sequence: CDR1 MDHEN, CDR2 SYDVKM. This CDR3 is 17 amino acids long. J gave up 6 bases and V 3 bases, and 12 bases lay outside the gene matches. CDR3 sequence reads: CASSLTSGRFPGSEQYF. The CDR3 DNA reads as TGTGCCAGCAGTTTGACTAGCGGGAGATTTCCCGGCTCCGAGCAGTACTTC.

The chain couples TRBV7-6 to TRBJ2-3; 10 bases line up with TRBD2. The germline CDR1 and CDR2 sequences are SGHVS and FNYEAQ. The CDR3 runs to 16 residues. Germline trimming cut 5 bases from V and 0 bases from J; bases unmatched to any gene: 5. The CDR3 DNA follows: TGTGCCAGCAGCCAAGGACTAGCGGCTAGCACAGATACGCAGTATTTT. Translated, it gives CASSQGLAASTDTQYF.

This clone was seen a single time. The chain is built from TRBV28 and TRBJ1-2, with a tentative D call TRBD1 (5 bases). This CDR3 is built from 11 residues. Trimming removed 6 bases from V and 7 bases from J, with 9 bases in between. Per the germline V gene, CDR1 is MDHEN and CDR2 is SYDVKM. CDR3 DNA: TGTGCCAGCAGGCGCGGGGGTGGCTACACCTTC. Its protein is CASRRGGGYTF.

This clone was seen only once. CDR3 in amino acids: CASRLSRTETGELFF. The CDR3 DNA reads TGTGCCAGCCGACTTAGCCGGACGGAAACCGGGGAGCTGTTTTTT. The chain has TRBV7-3 and TRBJ2-2, with D unresolved. Germline V lookup: CDR1 SGHTA, CDR2 FQGTGA. There are 15 residues in the CDR3. V shed 8 bases and J shed 5 bases, with 18 bases lying between them. Using reference TRBV7-3 and TRBJ2-2 for the parts outside the CDR3, the full variable domain is GAGVSQTPSNKVTEKGKYVELRCDPISGHTALYWYRQSLGQGPEFLIYFQGTGAADDSGLPNDRFFAVRPEGSVSTLKIQRTERGDSAVYLCASRLSRTETGELFFGEGSRLTVL.

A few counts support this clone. The DNA for the CDR3 is TGTGCCAGCAGCGACAGGGGAAGCTCCTACGAGCAGTACTTC. Encoded protein: CASSDRGSSYEQYF. The chain has TRBV4-2 and TRBJ2-7, with 8 bases fitting TRBD1. The CDR3 extends over 14 amino acids. Germline V gives CDR1 LGHNA, CDR2 YNFKEQ. Trimming cost V 5 bases and J 0 bases; bases outside gene matches: 3.

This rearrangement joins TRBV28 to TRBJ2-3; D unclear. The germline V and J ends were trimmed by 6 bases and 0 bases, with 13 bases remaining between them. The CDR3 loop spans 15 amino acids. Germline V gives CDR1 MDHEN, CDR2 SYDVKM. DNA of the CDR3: TGTGCCAGCAGCTCTAGACAACTAAGCACAGATACGCAGTATTTT. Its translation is CASSSRQLSTDTQYF. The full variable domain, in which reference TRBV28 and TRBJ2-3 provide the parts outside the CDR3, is DVKVTQSSRYLVKRTGEKVFLECVQDMDHENMFWYRQDPGLGLRLIYFSYDVKMKEKGDIPEGYSVSREKKERFSLILESASTNQTSMYLCASSSRQLSTDTQYFGPGTRLTVL.

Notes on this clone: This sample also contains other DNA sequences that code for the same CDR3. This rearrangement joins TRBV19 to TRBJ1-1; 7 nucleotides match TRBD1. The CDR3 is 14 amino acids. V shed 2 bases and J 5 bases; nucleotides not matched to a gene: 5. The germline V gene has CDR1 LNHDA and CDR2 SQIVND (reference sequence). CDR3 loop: CASSISGGRTEAFF. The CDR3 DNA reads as TGTGCCAGTAGTATATCAGGGGGACGGACTGAAGCTTTCTTT.

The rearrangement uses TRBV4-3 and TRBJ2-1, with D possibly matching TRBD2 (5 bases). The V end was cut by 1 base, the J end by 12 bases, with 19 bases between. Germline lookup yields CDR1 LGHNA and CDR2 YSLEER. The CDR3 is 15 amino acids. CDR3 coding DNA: TGCGCCAGCAGCCAAGTCGAGGGCCAAAGTGGGAGGCAGTTCTTC. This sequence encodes CASSQVEGQSGRQFF.

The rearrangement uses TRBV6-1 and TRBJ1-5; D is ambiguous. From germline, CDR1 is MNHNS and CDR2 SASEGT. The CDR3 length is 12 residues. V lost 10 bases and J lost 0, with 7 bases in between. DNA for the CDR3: TGTGCCACCAAAAATAGCAATCAGCCCCAGCATTTT. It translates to CATKNSNQPQHF.

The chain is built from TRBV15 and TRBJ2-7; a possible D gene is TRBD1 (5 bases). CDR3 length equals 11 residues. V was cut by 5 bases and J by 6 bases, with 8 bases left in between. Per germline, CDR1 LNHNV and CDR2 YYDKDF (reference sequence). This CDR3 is CATSQGAEQYF. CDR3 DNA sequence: TGTGCCACCAGCCAGGGCGCCGAGCAGTACTTC.

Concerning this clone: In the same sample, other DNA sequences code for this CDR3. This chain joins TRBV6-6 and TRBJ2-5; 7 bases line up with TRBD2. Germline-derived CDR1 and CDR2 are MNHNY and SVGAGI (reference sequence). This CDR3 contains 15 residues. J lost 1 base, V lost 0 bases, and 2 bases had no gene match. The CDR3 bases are TGTGCCAGCAGTTACTCTCCTAGCGGCCAAGAGACCCAGTACTTC. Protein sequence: CASSYSPSGQETQYF.

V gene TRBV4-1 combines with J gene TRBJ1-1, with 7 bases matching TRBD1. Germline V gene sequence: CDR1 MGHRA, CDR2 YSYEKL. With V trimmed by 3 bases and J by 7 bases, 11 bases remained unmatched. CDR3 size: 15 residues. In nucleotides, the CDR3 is TGCGCCAGCAGCCAGGGGACAGCCCGGCGATTTGAAGCTTTCTTT. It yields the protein CASSQGTARRFEAFF.

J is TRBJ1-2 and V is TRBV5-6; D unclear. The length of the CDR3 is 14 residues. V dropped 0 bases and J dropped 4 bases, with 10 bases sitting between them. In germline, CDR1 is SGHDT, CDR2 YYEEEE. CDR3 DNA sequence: TGTGCCAGCAGCTTGGCCGTGGGAACCTATGGCTACACCTTC. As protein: CASSLAVGTYGYTF.

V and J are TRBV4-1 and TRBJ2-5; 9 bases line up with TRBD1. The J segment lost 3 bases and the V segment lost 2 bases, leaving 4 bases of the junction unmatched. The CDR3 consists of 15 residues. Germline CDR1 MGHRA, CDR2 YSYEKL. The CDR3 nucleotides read TGCGCCAGCAGCCAACGGGACAGGGCCGAAGAGACCCAGTACTTC. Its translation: CASSQRDRAEETQYF.

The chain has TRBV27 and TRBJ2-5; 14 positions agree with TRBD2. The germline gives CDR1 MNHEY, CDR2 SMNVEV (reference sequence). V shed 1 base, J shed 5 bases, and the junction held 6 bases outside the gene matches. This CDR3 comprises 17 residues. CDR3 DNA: TGTGCCAGCAGTTTATTTTGGACTAGCGGGAGGTATGAGACCCAGTACTTC. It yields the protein CASSLFWTSGRYETQYF.

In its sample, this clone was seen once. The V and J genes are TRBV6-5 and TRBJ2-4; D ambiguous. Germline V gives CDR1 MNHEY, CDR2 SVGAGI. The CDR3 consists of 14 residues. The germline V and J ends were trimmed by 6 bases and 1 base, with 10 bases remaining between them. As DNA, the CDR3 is TGTGCCAGCAGCCCCGGCCGGGCCAAAAACATTCAGTACTTC. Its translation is CASSPGRAKNIQYF.